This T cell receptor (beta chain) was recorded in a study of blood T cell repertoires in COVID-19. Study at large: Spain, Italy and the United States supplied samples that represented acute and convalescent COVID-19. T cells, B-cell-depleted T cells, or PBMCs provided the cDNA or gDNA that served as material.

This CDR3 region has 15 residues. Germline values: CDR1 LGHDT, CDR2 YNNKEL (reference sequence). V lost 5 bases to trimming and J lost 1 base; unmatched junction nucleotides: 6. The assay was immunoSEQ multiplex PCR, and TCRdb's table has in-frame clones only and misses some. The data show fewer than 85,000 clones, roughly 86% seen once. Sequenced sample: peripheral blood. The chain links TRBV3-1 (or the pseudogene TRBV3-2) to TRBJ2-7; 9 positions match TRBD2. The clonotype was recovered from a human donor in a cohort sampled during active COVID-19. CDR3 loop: CASSRAGGLSYEQYF. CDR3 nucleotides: TGTGCCAGCAGCAGAGCGGGGGGCCTTTCCTACGAGCAGTACTTC.